This T cell receptor (beta chain) was retrieved from a study of shared clonotypes between healthy human individuals. Study results and caveats: Few donors restricted represented genetic and exposure-history diversity.

This clone came up once. What it binds is not known. The trim removed 2 bases at V and 2 bases at J, leaving 3 bases unmatched. CDR1 and CDR2 (germline): SGHDT, YYEEEE. CDR3 length equals 15 residues. The test was conducted at deep level. Every unsorted PBMC PCR replicate was loaded with approximately 0.3 ug DNA, approximately 30,000 T cell genomes. Original methodology: ImmunoSEQ output held junction-only sequences without quality scores, so filtering differed. Method: immunoSEQ multiplex PCR; TCRdb's copy keeps in-frame clones and lacks some. V and J calls plus clone size are reproduced from that table; the DNA served to infer D and trimming. The sample includes about 490,000 clones, 75% to 85% seen only once; the top ten take 10% to 15%.

The specimen sequenced was PBMCs. The V and J genes are TRBV5-6 and TRBJ2-1; 8 bases agree with TRBD2. This receptor was taken from a woman in her thirties or forties in good health. Some clones in this sample may be carry-over from other donors' samples. CDR3 bases: TGTGCCAGCAGCTTAGCGGGAGCCCCCTACAATGAGCAGTTCTTC. The encoded protein is CASSLAGAPYNEQFF.